The T cell receptor (beta chain) described here comes from a study of CD8 T cells in Susac syndrome. This clonotype has only a few counts. This CDR3 spans 14 amino acids. Germline V gene sequence: CDR1 SQVTM, CDR2 ANQGSEA. With 4 bases clipped from V and 6 bases from J, the junction kept 7 bases outside the gene matches. The RNA input was about 0.5 to 1 ug, and it was reverse transcribed with random hexamers. Via MiXCR, TCRdb re-called the immunoSEQ multiplex PCR reads, giving one row per CDR3 protein. The table includes some 150,000 distinct CDR3 sequences, around 95% detected once. Sequencing input: CD8+ T cells from PBMCs. J is TRBJ1-2 and V is TRBV29-1; 11 bases fit TRBD1. The sequence was collected from a human donor with multiple sclerosis. The CDR3 loop is CSVAGQGAIDGYTF. CDR3 DNA sequence: TGCAGCGTTGCCGGACAGGGGGCTATTGATGGCTACACCTTC.